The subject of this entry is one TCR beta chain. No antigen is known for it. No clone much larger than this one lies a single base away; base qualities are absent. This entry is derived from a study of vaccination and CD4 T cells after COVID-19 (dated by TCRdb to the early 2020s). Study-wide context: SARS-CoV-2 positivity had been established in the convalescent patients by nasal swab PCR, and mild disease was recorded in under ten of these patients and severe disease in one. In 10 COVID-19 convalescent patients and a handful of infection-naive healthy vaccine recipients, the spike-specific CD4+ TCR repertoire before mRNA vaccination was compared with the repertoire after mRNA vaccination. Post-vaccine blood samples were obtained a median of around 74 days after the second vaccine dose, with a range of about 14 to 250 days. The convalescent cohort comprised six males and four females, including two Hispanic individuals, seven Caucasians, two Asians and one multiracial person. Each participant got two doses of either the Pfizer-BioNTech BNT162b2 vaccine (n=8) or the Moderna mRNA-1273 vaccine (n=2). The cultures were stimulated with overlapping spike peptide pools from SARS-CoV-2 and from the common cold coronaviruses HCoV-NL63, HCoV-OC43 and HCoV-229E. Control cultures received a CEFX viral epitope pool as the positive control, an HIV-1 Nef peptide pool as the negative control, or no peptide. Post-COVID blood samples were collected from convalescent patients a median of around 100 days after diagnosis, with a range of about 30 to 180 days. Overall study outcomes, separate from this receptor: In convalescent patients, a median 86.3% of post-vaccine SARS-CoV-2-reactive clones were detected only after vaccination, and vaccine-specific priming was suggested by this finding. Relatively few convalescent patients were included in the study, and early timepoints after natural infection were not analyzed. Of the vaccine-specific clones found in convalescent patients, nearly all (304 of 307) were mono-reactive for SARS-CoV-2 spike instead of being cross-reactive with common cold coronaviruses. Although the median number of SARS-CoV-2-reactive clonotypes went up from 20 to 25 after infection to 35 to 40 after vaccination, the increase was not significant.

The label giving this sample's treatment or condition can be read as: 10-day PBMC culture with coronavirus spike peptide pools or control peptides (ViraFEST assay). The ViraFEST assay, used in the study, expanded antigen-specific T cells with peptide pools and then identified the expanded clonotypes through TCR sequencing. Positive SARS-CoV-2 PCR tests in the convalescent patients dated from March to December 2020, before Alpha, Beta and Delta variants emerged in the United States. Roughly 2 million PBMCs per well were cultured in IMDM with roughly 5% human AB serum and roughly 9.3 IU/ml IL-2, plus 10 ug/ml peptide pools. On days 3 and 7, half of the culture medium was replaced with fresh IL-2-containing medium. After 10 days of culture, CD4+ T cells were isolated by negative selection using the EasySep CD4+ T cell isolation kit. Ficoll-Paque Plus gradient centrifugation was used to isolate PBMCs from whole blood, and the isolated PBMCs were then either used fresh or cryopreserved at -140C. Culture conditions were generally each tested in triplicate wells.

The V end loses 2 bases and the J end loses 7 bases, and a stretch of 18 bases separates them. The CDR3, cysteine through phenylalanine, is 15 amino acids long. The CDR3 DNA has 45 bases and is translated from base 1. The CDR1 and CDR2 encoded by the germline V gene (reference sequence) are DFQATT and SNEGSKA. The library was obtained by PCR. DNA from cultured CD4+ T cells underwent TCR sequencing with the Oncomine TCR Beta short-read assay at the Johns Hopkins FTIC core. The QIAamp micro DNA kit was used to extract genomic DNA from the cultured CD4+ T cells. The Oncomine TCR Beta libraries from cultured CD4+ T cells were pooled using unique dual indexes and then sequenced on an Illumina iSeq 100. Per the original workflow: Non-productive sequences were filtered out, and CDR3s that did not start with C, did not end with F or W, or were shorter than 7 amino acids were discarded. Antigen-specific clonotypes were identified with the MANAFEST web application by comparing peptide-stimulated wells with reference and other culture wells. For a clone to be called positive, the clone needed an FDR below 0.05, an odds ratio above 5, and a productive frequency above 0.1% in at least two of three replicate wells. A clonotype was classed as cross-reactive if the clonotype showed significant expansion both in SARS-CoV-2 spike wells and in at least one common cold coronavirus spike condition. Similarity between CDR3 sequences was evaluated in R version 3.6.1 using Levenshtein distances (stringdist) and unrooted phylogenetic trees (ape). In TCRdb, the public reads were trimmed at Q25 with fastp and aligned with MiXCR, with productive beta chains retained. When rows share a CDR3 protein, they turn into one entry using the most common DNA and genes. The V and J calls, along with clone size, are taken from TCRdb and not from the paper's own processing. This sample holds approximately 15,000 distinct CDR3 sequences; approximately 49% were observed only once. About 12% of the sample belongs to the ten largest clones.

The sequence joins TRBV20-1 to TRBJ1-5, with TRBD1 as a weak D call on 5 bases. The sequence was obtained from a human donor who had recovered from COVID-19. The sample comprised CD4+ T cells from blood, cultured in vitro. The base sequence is TGCAGTGCTAGAAAACCCGGGGGTGGGGGACAGCCCCAGCATTTT. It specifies CSARKPGGGGQPQHF.